What follows are 23 T cell receptor beta chains derived from one specimen sequenced in a study of cytomegalovirus exposure and HLA in healthy donors. The PCR was carried out with 60 Vbeta primers and 13 Jbeta primers. Method: immunoSEQ multiplex PCR; TCRdb's copy keeps in-frame clones and lacks some. The sample includes fewer than 150,000 clones, 70% to 80% seen only once; the top ten take 6.5%. The sample was PBMCs. These receptors came from a man aged 40-50 years in good health and CMV-seropositive.

This chain joins TRBV27 and TRBJ2-7; possible D gene TRBD1, 6 bases. V was shortened by 0 bases and J by 3 bases, with 12 bases between the two germline ends. The CDR3 has 15 residues. The germline CDR1 and CDR2 sequences are MNHEY and SMNVEV (reference sequence). For the CDR3, the DNA is TGTGCCAGCAGTTTATCGAATCCAGGGGACTACGAGCAGTACTTC. It is translated as CASSLSNPGDYEQYF.

Of note for this clone: The same CDR3 is also encoded by other DNA sequences in this sample. The rearrangement joins TRBV2 to TRBJ2-7, with TRBD2 identical over 8 bases. The V segment lost 6 bases and the J segment 5 bases; nucleotides outside the gene matches: 12. The germline gives CDR1 SNHLY, CDR2 FYNNEI. The CDR3 sequence is 15 residues long. CDR3 loop: CASRRLAGGSDEQYF. CDR3 bases: TGTGCCAGCAGGCGGCTAGCGGGCGGTAGCGACGAGCAGTACTTC. The variable domain in full, with the rest retrieved from reference TRBV2 and TRBJ2-7, is EPEVTQTPSHQVTQMGQEVILRCVPISNHLYFYWYRQILGQKVEFLVSFYNNEISEKSEIFDDQFSVERPDGSNFTLKIRSTKLEDSAMYFCASRRLAGGSDEQYFGPGTRLTVT.

The J gene is TRBJ1-1, the V gene TRBV18; perhaps TRBD1 as D (5 bases). The CDR3 is made up of 14 amino acids. V was clipped by 2 bases and J by 1 base, with 8 bases between them. Germline CDR1 is KGHSH and CDR2 is LQKENI. The CDR3 region is CASSPSGGNTEAFF. CDR3 in DNA: TGTGCCAGCTCACCATCCGGGGGGAACACTGAAGCTTTCTTT.

This clone was counted a few times. CDR3 sequence reads: CASARGASGTTAGHEQYF. In DNA, the CDR3 is TGTGCCAGCGCTAGGGGTGCTAGCGGGACTACGGCGGGCCACGAGCAGTACTTC. The J gene is TRBJ2-5, the V gene TRBV7-8; 9 bases align to TRBD2. Matching the DNA end better, TRBJ2-7 makes the J call doubtful. This CDR3 has 18 residues. Per germline, CDR1 SGHVS and CDR2 FQNEAQ.

This chain uses TRBV6-1 with TRBJ2-3, with D perhaps TRBD2 (5 bases). From germline, CDR1 is MNHNS and CDR2 SASEGT. The CDR3 has 14 residues. V shed 7 bases and J shed 4 bases, with 15 bases lying between them. The CDR3 protein is CASTLTSLADTQYF. CDR3 nucleotides: TGTGCCAGCACCCTCACTAGTCTCGCAGATACGCAGTATTTT.

This rearrangement joins TRBV6-1 to TRBJ2-1, with D maybe TRBD2 (7 bases). The CDR3 is made up of 18 amino acids. V gave up 2 bases and J gave up 0 bases, with 17 bases separating them. Germline values: CDR1 MNHNS, CDR2 SASEGT. The chain's CDR3 is CASSEWGPGGRSYNEQFF. The DNA of the CDR3 is TGTGCCAGCAGTGAATGGGGCCCGGGGGGCCGCTCCTACAATGAGCAGTTCTTC.

The chain is built from TRBV28 and TRBJ1-5, with D possibly TRBD1 on 6 matching bases. The V gene lost 6 bases and the J gene lost 3 bases, with 15 bases spanning the gap. The CDR3 runs 15 residues. Germline CDR1 is MDHEN and CDR2 is SYDVKM. CDR3 loop: CASRALDRSNQPQHF. For the CDR3, the DNA is TGTGCCAGCAGAGCCCTAGACAGGTCCAATCAGCCCCAGCATTTT.

This chain joins TRBV6-5 and TRBJ1-5; 7 positions agree with TRBD1. This CDR3 comprises 13 residues. Losses at the gene ends were 4 bases for V and 11 bases for J; bases not matched to a gene: 8. From germline, CDR1 is MNHEY and CDR2 SVGAGI. The CDR3 DNA reads TGTGCCAGCAGTTCAGAGCTGACAGGGACCCAGCATTTT. The encoded protein is CASSSELTGTQHF.

V and J are TRBV5-1 and TRBJ1-4, with D uncertain. Trimming removed 2 bases at V and 2 bases at J, with 10 bases between. Germline CDR1 SGHRS, CDR2 YFSETQ. This CDR3 has 15 amino acids. The CDR3 DNA reads as TGCGCCAGCAGCTTACTTCTGTTCACTAATGAAAAACTGTTTTTT. Amino acid sequence: CASSLLLFTNEKLFF.

V gene TRBV6-1 combines with J gene TRBJ1-1, with 8 bases matching TRBD1. V dropped 6 bases and J dropped 0; count of bases not matched to a gene: 6. This CDR3 is built from 15 residues. Germline CDR1 reads MNHNS; CDR2 reads SASEGT. The CDR3 DNA reads TGTGCCAGCAGGTTACAGGGGGGTATGAACACTGAAGCTTTCTTT. It is translated as CASRLQGGMNTEAFF.

V usage is TRBV5-1 and J usage is TRBJ2-7, with D possibly matching TRBD2 (6 bases). V lost 0 bases and J lost 1, with 14 bases in between. This CDR3 spans 16 amino acids. Germline V lookup: CDR1 SGHRS, CDR2 YFSETQ. The DNA of the CDR3 is TGCGCCAGCAGCTTGGCCTCCGGGAGCCTATCCTACGAGCAGTACTTC. Its protein product is CASSLASGSLSYEQYF.

This rearrangement joins TRBV2 to TRBJ2-1; no clear D. CDR1 and CDR2 (germline): SNHLY, FYNNEI. The V end was cut by 6 bases, the J end by 8 bases, with 26 bases between. The CDR3 has 17 amino acids. CDR3 DNA sequence: TGTGCCAGCAGCCCCTCCTGGGTCAGCCAGAGGATTGATGAGCAGTTCTTC. Translating it yields CASSPSWVSQRIDEQFF. Based on the CDR3 plus reference TRBV2 and TRBJ2-1, the full variable domain is EPEVTQTPSHQVTQMGQEVILRCVPISNHLYFYWYRQILGQKVEFLVSFYNNEISEKSEIFDDQFSVERPDGSNFTLKIRSTKLEDSAMYFCASSPSWVSQRIDEQFFGPGTRLTVL.

There are a few counts of this clone. The J gene is TRBJ2-7, the V gene TRBV11-2, with 12 bases lining up with TRBD2. Germline V CDR1 and CDR2: SGHAT, FQNNGV. The CDR3 totals 14 residues. Losses at the gene ends were 4 bases for V and 4 bases for J; bases not matched to a gene: 2. The CDR3 protein is CASSSTSGSYEQYF. The CDR3 DNA follows: TGTGCCAGCAGCTCGACTAGCGGGAGTTACGAGCAGTACTTC.

The gene calls are TRBV5-6 and TRBJ1-4, with 7 bases matching TRBD1. Trimming at V came to 4 bases and at J to 8 bases, leaving 5 bases not matched to a gene. The CDR3 loop spans 13 amino acids. Germline loops: CDR1 SGHDT, CDR2 YYEEEE. The chain's CDR3 is CASSRDSREKLFF. CDR3 DNA: TGTGCCAGCAGCAGGGACAGCAGGGAAAAACTGTTTTTT.

V and J are TRBV5-1 and TRBJ2-7; D is possibly TRBD2 (6 bases). Germline loops: CDR1 SGHRS, CDR2 YFSETQ. This CDR3 is 15 amino acids long. Trimming stripped 2 bases from V and 2 bases from J, with 14 bases between. In nucleotides, the CDR3 is TGCGCCAGCAGCTTAACGGGAGCTACTACCTACGAGCAGTACTTC. As protein: CASSLTGATTYEQYF. Filled out from reference TRBV5-1 and TRBJ2-7, the complete variable domain reads KAGVTQTPRYLIKTRGQQVTLSCSPISGHRSVSWYQQTPGQGLQFLFEYFSETQRNKGNFPGRFSGRQFSNSRSEMNVSTLELGDSALYLCASSLTGATTYEQYFGPGTRLTVT.

This chain links TRBV18 with TRBJ2-3; the D gene is possibly TRBD1 (6 bases). The V gene's germline CDR1 is KGHSH and CDR2 LQKENI. The CDR3 totals 18 residues. Trimming removed 1 base at V and 2 bases at J, with 19 bases between. CDR3 protein: CASSPRIRGETSTDTQYF. CDR3 sequence (DNA): TGTGCCAGCTCACCACGAATCAGGGGCGAAACTTCCACAGATACGCAGTATTTT.

The chain employs TRBV4-2 and TRBJ1-5, with a possible D match to TRBD1 (5 bases). Looked up from germline, CDR1 is LGHNA and CDR2 is YNFKEQ. Trimming shortened V by 0 bases and J by 7 bases, and 16 bases separated the two germline ends. The CDR3 has 16 amino acids. CDR3 loop: CASSQEGGGVSQPQHF. The CDR3 region has the DNA TGTGCCAGCAGCCAAGAGGGGGGAGGGGTGTCGCAGCCCCAGCATTTT.

The chain uses TRBV28 and TRBJ2-3; TRBD2 aligns across 9 bases. V lost 3 bases to trimming and J lost 3 bases; unmatched junction nucleotides: 7. Per germline, CDR1 MDHEN and CDR2 SYDVKM. This CDR3 comprises 16 residues. The CDR3 loop reads CASSLLESGGTDTQYF. Written as DNA, the CDR3 is TGTGCCAGCAGTTTGTTGGAGAGCGGGGGGACAGATACGCAGTATTTT.

The chain has TRBV27 and TRBJ2-7; D gene uncertain. The CDR3 sequence is 14 residues long. Trimming removed 5 bases from V and 6 bases from J, with 17 bases in between. Germline assignment: CDR1 MNHEY and CDR2 SMNVEV (reference sequence). In DNA form, the CDR3 reads TGTGCCAGCAGTCCCCTGAATAGCCTGAGCGAGCAGTACTTC. Protein sequence: CASSPLNSLSEQYF.

The V call is TRBV18, the J call TRBJ2-3; 7 nucleotides match TRBD1. Germline CDR1 reads KGHSH; CDR2 reads LQKENI. Trimming took 3 bases from V and 0 from J; bases not matched to a gene: 3. The CDR3 totals 15 residues. CDR3 nucleotide sequence: TGTGCCAGCTCACCCGGACAGGTGAGCACAGATACGCAGTATTTT. Translating gives CASSPGQVSTDTQYF.

This clone was observed a single time. The chain carries TRBV19 and TRBJ2-1; D is uncertain. Trimming removed 6 bases at V and 5 bases at J, with 5 bases between. CDR3 length equals 11 residues. Germline-derived CDR1 and CDR2 are LNHDA and SQIVND (reference sequence). The CDR3 nucleotides read TGTGCCAGTAGATGGCACAATGAGCAGTTCTTC. It translates to CASRWHNEQFF.

A single count supports this clone. V and J are TRBV4-1 and TRBJ1-2; perhaps TRBD1 as D (5 bases). CDR3 length equals 14 residues. Per germline, CDR1 MGHRA and CDR2 YSYEKL. The germline V and J ends were trimmed by 4 bases and 1 base, with 10 bases remaining between them. CDR3 sequence (DNA): TGCGCCAGCAGCCGGCAGGGCCTTAACTATGGCTACACCTTC. As protein: CASSRQGLNYGYTF.

The rearrangement links TRBV7-2 to TRBJ2-3; 7 positions match TRBD1. V trimming: 5 bases; J trimming: 0 bases; junction bases outside the gene matches: 8. Germline V gives CDR1 SGHTA, CDR2 FQGNSA. The CDR3 is 16 amino acids. The CDR3 spells CASSPQGQSSTDTQYF. The CDR3 DNA reads as TGTGCCAGCAGCCCCCAGGGACAGTCGAGCACAGATACGCAGTATTTT. Full variable domain (missing parts from reference TRBV7-2 and TRBJ2-3): GAGVSQSPSNKVTEKGKDVELRCDPISGHTALYWYRQSLGQGLEFLIYFQGNSAPDKSGLPSDRFSAERTGGSVSTLTIQRTQQEDSAVYLCASSPQGQSSTDTQYFGPGTRLTVL.